These 25 T cell receptor beta chains came from one sample sequenced in a study of T-cell reconstitution after alpha-beta-depleted transplantation in children. For TCRbeta, the library was prepared with unique molecular identifiers. TCRdb re-derived calls from the PCR reads in MiXCR, one entry per CDR3 protein. The sample consists of hundreds of thousands of distinct CDR3 sequences, over 15% of them appearing once. The source was PBMCs from the stem cell graft donor, collected from the stem cell graft. All receptors come from a human donor who donated a stem cell graft to a child with acute myeloid leukemia.

This clonotype was detected many times. J is TRBJ2-2 and V is TRBV30, with a possible D match to TRBD2 (5 bases). There are 13 residues in the CDR3. Germline V gene data show CDR1 as GTSNPN and CDR2 as SVGIG (reference sequence). The ends were cut back, 0 bases at V and 5 bases at J, with 7 bases in the middle. This chain's CDR3 is CAWSVAATGELFF. In nucleotides, the CDR3 is TGTGCCTGGAGTGTAGCGGCGACCGGGGAGCTGTTTTTT.

This clonotype has just a few counts. This chain uses TRBV20-1 with TRBJ2-1, with 7 nucleotides matching TRBD2. CDR1 is DFQATT, CDR2 SNEGSKA, per germline (reference sequence). Germline trimming cut 0 bases from V and 10 bases from J; bases unmatched to any gene: 9. This CDR3 comprises 14 residues. The CDR3 sequence: CSARDRAGVWEQFF. The CDR3 bases are TGCAGTGCTAGAGACCGGGCGGGGGTTTGGGAGCAGTTCTTC.

There are many counts of this clonotype. V is TRBV12-3 or TRBV12-4 and J is TRBJ2-1; D perhaps matches TRBD2 (7 bases). V was clipped by 2 bases and J by 3 bases, with 11 bases between them. This CDR3 region has 15 residues. CDR3 coding DNA: TGTGCCAGCAGTTTAAGGGGGGGCTACTACAATGAGCAGTTCTTC. It encodes CASSLRGGYYNEQFF.

The chain combines TRBV2 with TRBJ1-2; D gene uncertain. Germline CDR1 SNHLY, CDR2 FYNNEI. Trimming took 5 bases from V and 3 from J, leaving 13 bases between them. This CDR3 region has 14 residues. The CDR3 DNA sequence: TGTGCCAGCAGTCCCCCCGGGAGGGACTATGGCTACACCTTC. Protein sequence: CASSPPGRDYGYTF. The variable domain in full, with the rest retrieved from reference TRBV2 and TRBJ1-2, is EPEVTQTPSHQVTQMGQEVILRCVPISNHLYFYWYRQILGQKVEFLVSFYNNEISEKSEIFDDQFSVERPDGSNFTLKIRSTKLEDSAMYFCASSPPGRDYGYTFGSGTRLTVV.

This clonotype was picked up many times. J is TRBJ2-7 and V is TRBV7-2, with D perhaps matching TRBD1 (5 bases). The CDR3 is 14 residues long. CDR1 SGHTA and CDR2 FQGNSA come from the germline V gene. The V and J ends lost 2 bases and 5 bases respectively, with 13 bases between them. The CDR3 reads CASSLFQGVNEQYF. Written as DNA, the CDR3 is TGTGCCAGCAGCTTATTCCAGGGCGTAAACGAGCAGTACTTC.

This clonotype was detected a few times. J is TRBJ2-4 and V is TRBV9; tentative D call: TRBD2 (5 bases). The CDR3 runs 17 residues. The germline gives CDR1 SGDLS, CDR2 YYNGEE. V shed 3 bases and J shed 4 bases, with 20 bases lying between them. The CDR3 bases are TGTGCCAGCAGCGGCACCCCCGAGGGCGGAGGTAAAAACATTCAGTACTTC. Translation: CASSGTPEGGGKNIQYF.

J is TRBJ1-4 and V is TRBV10-2; D may be TRBD1 (6 bases). The CDR3 extends over 12 amino acids. V was pared by 8 bases and J by 6 bases, with 10 bases between. Per germline, CDR1 WSHSY and CDR2 SAAADI. The CDR3 coding sequence is TGCGCCAGCCAGGGGATCGATGAAAAACTGTTTTTT. This encodes CASQGIDEKLFF.

Ten or more counts support this clonotype. This sequence joins TRBV6-1 and TRBJ1-6; no clear D gene. The CDR3 is made up of 13 amino acids. Between the trimmed V and J ends, which lost 4 bases and 9 bases, there was a span of 10 bases. The germline V gene has CDR1 MNHNS and CDR2 SASEGT. This chain's CDR3 is CASSGDRASPLHF. DNA for the CDR3: TGTGCCAGCAGTGGAGATCGAGCTTCACCCCTCCACTTT.

Notes on this clonotype: A much bigger clone sits one base away, suggesting this may be a read error. The chain is built from TRBV20-1 and TRBJ2-1; 7 nucleotides agree with TRBD2. The CDR3 consists of 15 residues. Germline CDR1 reads DFQATT; CDR2 reads SNEGSKA (reference sequence). V lost 5 bases and J lost 10; bases outside the gene matches: 17. The CDR3 is CSALMGGSYNEEQFF. In DNA, the CDR3 is TGCAGTGCTCTGATGGGGGGGAGCTACAATGAGGAGCAGTTCTTC.

The rearrangement links TRBV20-1 to TRBJ2-2, with 9 positions matching TRBD2. Germline V gene lookup returns CDR1 DFQATT and CDR2 SNEGSKA (reference sequence). After removal of 3 bases from V and 5 bases from J, the junction contained 7 bases not matched to a gene. This CDR3 comprises 15 residues. For the CDR3, the DNA is TGCAGTGCTAGGGGCGGGGGGGCTCGGACCGGGGAGCTGTTTTTT. Translated: CSARGGGARTGELFF.

This chain connects TRBV7-2 to TRBJ2-3; 10 nucleotides agree with TRBD2. Germline assignment: CDR1 SGHTA and CDR2 FQGNSA. The J segment lost 2 bases and the V segment lost 4 bases, leaving 9 bases of the junction unmatched. The CDR3 has 17 residues. CDR3: CASSSAGTSEFTDTQYF. In nucleotides, the CDR3 is TGTGCCAGCAGCTCGGCCGGGACTAGCGAGTTCACAGATACGCAGTATTTT.

The chain links TRBV10-1 to TRBJ1-4; D not certain. The CDR3 consists of 18 residues. The V end lost 0 bases, the J end lost 0 bases, and 14 bases lay between the germline ends. The germline V gene encodes CDR1 WNHNN and CDR2 SYGVQD (reference sequence). This CDR3 is CASSESWQEIATNEKLFF. The CDR3 DNA is TGCGCCAGCAGTGAGTCGTGGCAAGAAATCGCAACTAATGAAAAACTGTTTTTT.

This clonotype was counted only a few times. This chain joins TRBV7-9 and TRBJ2-5; TRBD1 matches at 8 bases. CDR3 length: 15 amino acids. J gave up 2 bases and V 5 bases, and 7 bases lay outside the gene matches. Germline V gene sequence: CDR1 SEHNR, CDR2 FQNEAQ (reference sequence). CDR3 residues: CASSALNRGQETQYF. Here the CDR3 DNA reads TGTGCCAGCAGCGCCCTTAACAGGGGGCAAGAGACCCAGTACTTC.

This clonotype was seen a few times. V and J are TRBV27 and TRBJ2-1; D is unclear. V lost 2 bases and J 7 bases, leaving 15 bases between the germline ends. The length of the CDR3 is 15 residues. Germline CDR1 reads MNHEY; CDR2 reads SMNVEV (reference sequence). The CDR3 loop is CASSLAQTWGNEQFF. CDR3 sequence (DNA): TGTGCCAGCAGTTTAGCGCAGACCTGGGGAAATGAGCAGTTCTTC.

This clonotype was picked up a small number of times. The chain joins TRBV20-1 to TRBJ2-3; TRBD2 matches 15 bases. The ends lost 2 bases at V and 0 bases at J; junction bases unmatched: 9. From germline, CDR1 is DFQATT and CDR2 SNEGSKA (reference sequence). This CDR3 is 19 amino acids long. The CDR3 protein is CSARMRGLAGGGSTDTQYF. CDR3 coding DNA: TGCAGTGCTAGAATGAGAGGACTAGCGGGGGGGGGGAGCACAGATACGCAGTATTTT.

V gene TRBV7-3 combines with J gene TRBJ2-1; the match to TRBD2 covers 7 bases. Trimming cost V 0 bases and J 7 bases; bases outside gene matches: 3. Germline CDR1 and CDR2: SGHTA and FQGTGA. The CDR3 sequence is 14 residues long. In DNA form, the CDR3 reads TGTGCCAGCAGCTTAACAGGGAGGGGAAATGAGCAGTTCTTC. Translated, it gives CASSLTGRGNEQFF.

The chain joins TRBV7-9 to TRBJ2-2, with D possibly called TRBD1 or TRBD2 (6 bases each). V shed 5 bases and J shed 2 bases, with 18 bases lying between them. Germline V lookup: CDR1 SEHNR, CDR2 FQNEAQ (reference sequence). This CDR3 is built from 17 residues. The CDR3 sequence is CASSRGSGGGNTGELFF. The CDR3 DNA sequence: TGTGCCAGCAGCCGCGGCAGTGGAGGGGGAAACACCGGGGAGCTGTTTTTT.

Points on this clonotype: A much larger clone differs by one base, so this may be a read error. This chain joins TRBV20-1 and TRBJ1-2; D is ambiguous. CDR1 is DFQATT and CDR2 is SNEGSKA in the germline V gene (reference sequence). The CDR3 is made up of 18 amino acids. The CDR3 DNA reads TGCAGTGCTAGGGGGTATGGGCAGGAGCTGAACCCCAACTATGGCTGCACCTTC. Protein: CSARGYGQELNPNYGCTF.

This clonotype was observed at least ten times. The rearrangement links TRBV12-3 or TRBV12-4 to TRBJ1-1; D is undetermined. Trimming pared 5 bases from V and 2 bases from J, leaving 15 bases between. This CDR3 comprises 15 residues. DNA of the CDR3: TGTGCCAGCAGTCCACCCCATGTCGGCAACACTGAAGCTTTCTTT. Protein sequence: CASSPPHVGNTEAFF.

This clonotype was counted between two and nine times. This chain joins TRBV10-2 and TRBJ2-3, with 8 positions matching TRBD2. The CDR3 has 19 residues. Germline V gene sequence: CDR1 WSHSY, CDR2 SAAADI. V dropped 4 bases and J dropped 2; count of bases not matched to a gene: 17. The CDR3 DNA reads as TGCGCCAGCAGTGCCAGGGCGGGGGGCCGTTTACCCGACACAGATACGCAGTATTTT. Translated, it gives CASSARAGGRLPDTDTQYF.

This clonotype was observed at least ten times. The V and J genes are TRBV12-3 or TRBV12-4 and TRBJ2-1; 11 bases fit TRBD2. Germline trimming cut 6 bases from V and 6 bases from J; bases unmatched to any gene: 7. CDR3 length: 15 amino acids. The chain's CDR3 is CASSETSGGVNEQFF. CDR3 sequence (DNA): TGTGCCAGCAGCGAAACTAGCGGGGGAGTCAATGAGCAGTTCTTC.

The V call is TRBV11-1, the J call TRBJ2-1; tentatively, D is TRBD1 (8 bases). CDR1 and CDR2 from the germline V gene are SGHAT and FQDESV (reference sequence). Trimming shortened V by 3 bases and J by 2 bases, and 20 bases separated the two germline ends. The CDR3 extends over 18 amino acids. The CDR3 spells CASSFYRGGGKTYNEQFF. The CDR3 coding sequence is TGTGCCAGCAGCTTCTACAGGGGGGGCGGGAAAACCTACAATGAGCAGTTCTTC.

This clonotype showed up just a few times. The chain links TRBV12-3 or TRBV12-4 to TRBJ1-1, with a weak D call TRBD1 (6 bases). The CDR3 covers 16 residues. V gave up 3 bases and J gave up 1 base, with 15 bases separating them. The CDR3 spells CASSFAGAEWNTEAFF. CDR3 sequence (DNA): TGTGCCAGCAGTTTCGCAGGGGCGGAATGGAACACTGAAGCTTTCTTT.

As concerns this clonotype: The junction and the germline gene differ at one end; a read error may be behind it. The V gene is TRBV29-1, the J gene TRBJ1-1; D gene unclear. CDR3 size: 12 residues. Per germline, CDR1 SQVTM and CDR2 ANQGSEA. The CDR3 region is CSVIWMNTEALF. CDR3 coding DNA: TGCAGCGTGATTTGGATGAACACTGAAGCTCTCTTT.

This clonotype was observed many times. V is TRBV20-1 and J is TRBJ2-3; D is perhaps TRBD1 or TRBD2 (5 bases each). This CDR3 comprises 16 residues. V gave up 1 base and J gave up 2 bases, with 16 bases separating them. Per germline, CDR1 DFQATT and CDR2 SNEGSKA (reference sequence). CDR3 DNA sequence: TGCAGTGCTAGAGGAACCGGGACGGAGCACACAGATACGCAGTATTTT. This encodes CSARGTGTEHTDTQYF.